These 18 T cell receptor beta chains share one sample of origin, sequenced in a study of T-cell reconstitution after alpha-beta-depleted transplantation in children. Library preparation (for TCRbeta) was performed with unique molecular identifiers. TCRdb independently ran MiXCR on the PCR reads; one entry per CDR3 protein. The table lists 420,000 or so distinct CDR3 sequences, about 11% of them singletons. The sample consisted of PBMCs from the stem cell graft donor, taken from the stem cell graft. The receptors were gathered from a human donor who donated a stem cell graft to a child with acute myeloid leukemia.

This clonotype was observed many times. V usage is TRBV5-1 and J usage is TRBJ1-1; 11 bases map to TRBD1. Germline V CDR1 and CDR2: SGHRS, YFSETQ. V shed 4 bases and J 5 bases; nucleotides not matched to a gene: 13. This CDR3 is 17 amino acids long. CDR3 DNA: TGCGCCAGCAGCAGGTTAATGACTGGGACAGGGGGGACTGAAGCTTTCTTT. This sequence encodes CASSRLMTGTGGTEAFF.

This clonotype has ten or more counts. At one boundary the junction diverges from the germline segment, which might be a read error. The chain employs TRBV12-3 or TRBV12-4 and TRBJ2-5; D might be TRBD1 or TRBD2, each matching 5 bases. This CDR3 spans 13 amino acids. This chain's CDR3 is CASSLGRGETQYF. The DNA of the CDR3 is TGCGCCAGCAGCTTGGGACGGGGAGAGACCCAGTACTTC.

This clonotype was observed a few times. CDR3 nucleotide sequence: TGTGCCTGGAGAGGCCCGGGTTCGGGGTCCTACAATGAGCAGTTCTTC. As protein: CAWRGPGSGSYNEQFF. This chain links TRBV30 with TRBJ2-1, with D possibly matching TRBD2 (5 bases). Germline CDR1 is GTSNPN and CDR2 is SVGIG (reference sequence). V lost 3 bases to trimming and J lost 1 base, with 16 bases between them. This CDR3 contains 16 residues.

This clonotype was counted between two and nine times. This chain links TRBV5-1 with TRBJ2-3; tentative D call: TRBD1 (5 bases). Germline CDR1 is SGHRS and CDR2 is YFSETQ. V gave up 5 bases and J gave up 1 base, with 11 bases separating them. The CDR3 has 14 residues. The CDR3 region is CASSPQGGTDTQYF. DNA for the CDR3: TGCGCCAGCAGTCCCCAGGGTGGCACAGATACGCAGTATTTT.

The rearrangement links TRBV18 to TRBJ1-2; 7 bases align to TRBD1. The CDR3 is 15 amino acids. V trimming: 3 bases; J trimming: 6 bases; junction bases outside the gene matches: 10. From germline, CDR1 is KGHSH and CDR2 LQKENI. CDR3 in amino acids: CASSPPGQQYDGYTF. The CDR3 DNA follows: TGTGCCAGCTCACCGCCGGGACAGCAATATGATGGCTACACCTTC.

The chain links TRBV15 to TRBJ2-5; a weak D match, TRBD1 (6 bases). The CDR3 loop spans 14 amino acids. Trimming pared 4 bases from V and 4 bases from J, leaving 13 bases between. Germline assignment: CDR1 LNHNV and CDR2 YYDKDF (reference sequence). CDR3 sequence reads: CATSIRGGGETQYF. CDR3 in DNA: TGTGCCACCAGCATCAGGGGTGGTGGAGAGACCCAGTACTTC.

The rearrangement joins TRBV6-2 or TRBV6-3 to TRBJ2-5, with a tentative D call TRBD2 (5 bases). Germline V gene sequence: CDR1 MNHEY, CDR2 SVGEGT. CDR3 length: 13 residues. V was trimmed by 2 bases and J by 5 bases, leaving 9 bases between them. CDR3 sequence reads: CASSYAPGETQYF. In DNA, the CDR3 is TGTGCCAGCAGTTACGCGCCGGGGGAGACCCAGTACTTC.

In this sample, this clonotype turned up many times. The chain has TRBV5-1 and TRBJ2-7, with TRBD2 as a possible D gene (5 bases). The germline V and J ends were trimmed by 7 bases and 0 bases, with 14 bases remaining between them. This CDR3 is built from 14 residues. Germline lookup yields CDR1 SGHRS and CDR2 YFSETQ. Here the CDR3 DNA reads TGCGCCAGCCGACCGCTAGCAACCTCCTACGAGCAGTACTTC. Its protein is CASRPLATSYEQYF.

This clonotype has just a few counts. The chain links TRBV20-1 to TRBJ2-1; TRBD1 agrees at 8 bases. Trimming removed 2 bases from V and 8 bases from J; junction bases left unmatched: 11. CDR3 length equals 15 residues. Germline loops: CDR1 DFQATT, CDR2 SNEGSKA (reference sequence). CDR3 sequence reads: CSARPLQGAEYEQFF. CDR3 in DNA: TGCAGTGCTAGACCCCTCCAGGGGGCTGAGTATGAGCAGTTCTTC.

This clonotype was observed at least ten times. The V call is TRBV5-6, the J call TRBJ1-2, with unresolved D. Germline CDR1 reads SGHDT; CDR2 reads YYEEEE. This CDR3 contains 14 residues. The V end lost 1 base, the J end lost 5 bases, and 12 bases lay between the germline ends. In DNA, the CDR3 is TGTGCCAGCAGCTTGCGGCGGGTAGTTTATGGCTACACCTTC. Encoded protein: CASSLRRVVYGYTF.

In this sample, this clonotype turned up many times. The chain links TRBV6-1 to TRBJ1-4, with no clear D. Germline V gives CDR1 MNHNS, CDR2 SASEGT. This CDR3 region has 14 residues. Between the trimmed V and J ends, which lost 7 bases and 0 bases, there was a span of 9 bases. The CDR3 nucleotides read TGTGCCAGCACGAATTACGCAACTAATGAAAAACTGTTTTTT. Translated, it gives CASTNYATNEKLFF.

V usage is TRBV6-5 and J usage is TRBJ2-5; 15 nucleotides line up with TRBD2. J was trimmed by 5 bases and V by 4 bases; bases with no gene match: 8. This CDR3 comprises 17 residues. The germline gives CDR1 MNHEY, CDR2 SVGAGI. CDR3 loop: CASSSGTSGRPRETQYF. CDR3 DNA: TGTGCCAGCAGTTCCGGGACTAGCGGGAGGCCAAGGGAGACCCAGTACTTC.

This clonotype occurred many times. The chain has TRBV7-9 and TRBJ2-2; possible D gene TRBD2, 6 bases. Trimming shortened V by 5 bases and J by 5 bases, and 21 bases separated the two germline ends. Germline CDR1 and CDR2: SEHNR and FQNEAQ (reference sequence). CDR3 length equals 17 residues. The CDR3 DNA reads TGTGCCAGCAGCGCCTGGGGAGAGGAGGGAATGACCGGGGAGCTGTTTTTT. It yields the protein CASSAWGEEGMTGELFF.

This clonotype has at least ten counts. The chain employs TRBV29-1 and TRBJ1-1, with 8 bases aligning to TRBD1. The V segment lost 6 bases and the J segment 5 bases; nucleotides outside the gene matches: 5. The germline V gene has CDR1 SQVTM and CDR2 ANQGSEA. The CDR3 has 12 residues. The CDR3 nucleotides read TGCAGCGTGCGGACAGGGAAAACTGAAGCTTTCTTT. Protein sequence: CSVRTGKTEAFF. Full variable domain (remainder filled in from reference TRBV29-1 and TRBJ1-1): SAVISQKPSRDICQRGTSLTIQCQVDSQVTMMFWYRQQPGQSLTLIATANQGSEATYESGFVIDKFPISRPNLTFSTLTVSNMSPEDSSIYLCSVRTGKTEAFFGQGTRLTVV.

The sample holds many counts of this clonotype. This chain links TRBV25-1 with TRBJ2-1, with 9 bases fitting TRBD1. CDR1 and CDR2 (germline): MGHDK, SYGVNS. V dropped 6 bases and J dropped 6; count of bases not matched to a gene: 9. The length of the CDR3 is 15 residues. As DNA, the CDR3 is TGTGCCAGCAGCGCCACCGGGACAGGGATCAATGAGCAGTTCTTC. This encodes CASSATGTGINEQFF.

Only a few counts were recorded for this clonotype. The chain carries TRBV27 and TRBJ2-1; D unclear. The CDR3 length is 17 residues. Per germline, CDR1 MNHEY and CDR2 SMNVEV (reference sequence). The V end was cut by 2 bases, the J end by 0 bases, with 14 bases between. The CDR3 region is CASSLGPLRSSYNEQFF. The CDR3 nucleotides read TGTGCCAGCAGTTTAGGGCCTCTAAGGAGCTCCTACAATGAGCAGTTCTTC.

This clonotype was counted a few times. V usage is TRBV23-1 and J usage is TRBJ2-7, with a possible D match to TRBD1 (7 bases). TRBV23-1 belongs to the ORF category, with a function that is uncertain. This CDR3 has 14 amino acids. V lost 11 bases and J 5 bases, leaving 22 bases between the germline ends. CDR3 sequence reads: CARTYGGQSDEQYV. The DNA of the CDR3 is TGCGCCCGCACCTACGGGGGACAGTCGGACGAGCAGTACGTC.

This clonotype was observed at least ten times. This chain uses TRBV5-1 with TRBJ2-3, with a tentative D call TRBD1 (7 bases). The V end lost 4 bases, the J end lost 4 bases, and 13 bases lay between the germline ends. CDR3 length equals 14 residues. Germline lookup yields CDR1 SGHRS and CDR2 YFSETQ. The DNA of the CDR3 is TGCGCCAGCAGCCCAGGGGGAGGTTCAGATACGCAGTATTTT. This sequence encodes CASSPGGGSDTQYF. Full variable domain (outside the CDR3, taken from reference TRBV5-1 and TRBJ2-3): KAGVTQTPRYLIKTRGQQVTLSCSPISGHRSVSWYQQTPGQGLQFLFEYFSETQRNKGNFPGRFSGRQFSNSRSEMNVSTLELGDSALYLCASSPGGGSDTQYFGPGTRLTVL.